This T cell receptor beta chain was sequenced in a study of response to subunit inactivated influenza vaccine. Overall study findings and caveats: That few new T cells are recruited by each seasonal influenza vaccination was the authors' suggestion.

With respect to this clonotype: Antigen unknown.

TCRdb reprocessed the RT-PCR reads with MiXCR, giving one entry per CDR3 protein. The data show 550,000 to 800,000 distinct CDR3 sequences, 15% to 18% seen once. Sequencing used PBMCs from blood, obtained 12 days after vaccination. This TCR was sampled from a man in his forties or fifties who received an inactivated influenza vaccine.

CDR3 protein: CASSPPGLLDTEAFF. For the CDR3, the DNA is TGTGCCAGCTCACCACCGGGTTTGTTGGACACTGAAGCTTTCTTT. The V call is TRBV18, the J call TRBJ1-1, with D hard to call. Germline V gene lookup returns CDR1 KGHSH and CDR2 LQKENI. This CDR3 contains 15 residues. The V end lost 0 bases, the J end lost 3 bases, and 11 bases lay between the germline ends.